The entry that follows covers one TCR beta chain sequence. Its recognized antigen is unknown. No base quality information exists; no much larger clone differs at one position. TCR CDR3 regions were amplified from genomic DNA by multiplex PCR using the deep immunoSEQ assay. Genomic DNA extracted from each cell subset was distributed evenly over all wells of several immunoSEQ 96-well plates, and each plate served as one replicate. Each replicate PCR for sorted subsets received about 210 ng genomic DNA, equal to about 29,000 T cell genomes. Purified libraries were quantified with a Qubit 3.0 fluorometer, sized on a Bioanalyzer 2100, and re-quantified with the KAPA Library Quantification kit. Each immunoSEQ 96-well plate was sequenced on its own single-read 150-cycle Illumina NextSeq 550 flow cell. The original pipeline was this. Because the immunoSEQ output held only junctional sequences and lacked quality scores, the filtering could not match the filtering applied to full-length reads. Sequences were annotated with PyIR, a Python wrapper for IgBLAST v1.9, using IMGT germline references to assign V/J genes and CDR3. Reads with weak V/J assignments (E-value above 1e-6), missing CDR3, stop codons, out-of-frame junctions, or ambiguous translated residues were removed. V3J clonotypes were defined as sequences sharing an identical inferred V gene, J gene, and CDR3 amino acid sequence. Percentage overlap between repertoires was calculated by dividing the number of shared unique clonotypes by the size of the smaller repertoire. Richness of each repertoire was evaluated using RTK rarefaction, the Chao1 estimator, and Recon v2.1 estimates of unobserved clonotypes. Generation probabilities were computed with OLGA for all TCRbeta clonotypes obtained by the gDNA method from several donors. In its TCRdb copy, this immuneACCESS table keeps in-frame sequences only and misses some clones. Where compared with another copy, unresolved V genes explain less than half of these, and the others have no known cause. That table furnishes V, J and clone size, whereas the DNA furnished D and trimming. In this sample the table shows about 2.4 million clones, 93% of which occur a single time. Around 0.37% of the sample comes from the top ten.

The data stem from a study of shared clonotypes between healthy human individuals (dated by TCRdb to the early 2020s). Study-wide context: A few men and a couple of women, aged 18 to 49 years, made up the cohort. To estimate repertoire size and how much clonotypes are shared between individuals, the study performed deep sequencing of blood TCR repertoires from a handful of healthy adults. Leukapheresis yielded between about 0.8 and 9.5 billion PBMCs per donor. Different laboratories and diverse techniques were used to prepare libraries and sequence TCR repertoires, to increase sequencing depth and limit assay-specific biases. Per donor, three plates each were used for CD4 naive and CD4 memory, two for CD8 naive, and one for CD8 memory.

The donors were healthy, HIV-negative adults with no recently reported acute infections or vaccinations. Every donor was a Caucasian adult residing in Nashville, Tennessee, USA. CD4+ T cells were enriched by magnetic negative selection, after which naive cells were positively selected on CD45RA and the negative fraction was taken as the memory subset. After blood collection by leukapheresis, PBMCs were isolated using Ficoll-Histopaque density gradient centrifugation and then cryopreserved in the vapor phase of liquid nitrogen. Purity and quantity of every magnetically sorted T cell population were checked by analytical flow cytometry. Genomic DNA was isolated from every sorted fraction and measured by UV absorbance on a Nanodrop 2000c. Overall results and qualifications from the work: Higher generation probabilities were observed for clonotypes shared by all four sorted-subset donors than for non-shared clonotypes. Because the study included only a small number of donors, the genetic and exposure-history diversity represented was limited. Sharing across several donors was observed for roughly 5.4% of naive CD4, less than 4% of naive CD8, 2% to 2.5% of memory CD4, and about 0.4% of memory CD8 clonotypes. Pairwise subsampling indicated that sequencing depth was expected to affect the degree of clonotype sharing among donors. Naive subsets generally had larger estimated clonotype richness than memory subsets did. Sampling was restricted to blood, and TCR repertoires in tissues likely differ from the TCR repertoires found in blood. Even with the large sequencing depth, rarefaction of the sorted-subset datasets indicated that sequencing was incomplete.

This TCR was recovered from a man between 18 and 29 years old in good health. Some clones in this sample may be carry-over from other donors' samples. The sample was naive CD4+ T cells from PBMCs. Sample cell subset or site, as interpreted from the label and publication: CD45RA+ positively selected.

The CDR3 has the sequence CASSRAAGEQYF. The sequenced DNA is TGTGCCAGCAGCCGGGCAGCAGGGGAGCAGTACTTC. Rearrangement joined TRBV6-5 to TRBJ2-7; matching of 5 bases hints at TRBD1 as the D gene. Looking up the germline V gene yields CDR1 MNHEY and CDR2 SVGAGI. V loses 6 bases of germline sequence and J loses 7 bases, and the interval between the two ends is 13 bases. From cysteine to phenylalanine, the CDR3 is 12 amino acids long. The retained sequence is limited to the CDR3, 36 bases, with the frame set at the first base.